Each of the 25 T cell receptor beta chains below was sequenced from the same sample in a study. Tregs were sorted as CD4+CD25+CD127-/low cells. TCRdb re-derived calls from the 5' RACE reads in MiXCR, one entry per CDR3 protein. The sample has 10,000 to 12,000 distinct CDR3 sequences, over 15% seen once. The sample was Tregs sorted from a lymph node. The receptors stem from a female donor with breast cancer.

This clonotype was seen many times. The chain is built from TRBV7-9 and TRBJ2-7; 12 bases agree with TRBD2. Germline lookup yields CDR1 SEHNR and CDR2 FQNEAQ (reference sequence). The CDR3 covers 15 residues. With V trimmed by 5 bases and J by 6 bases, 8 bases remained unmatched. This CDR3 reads CASSPSGRALGEQYF. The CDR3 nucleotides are TGTGCCAGCAGCCCTAGCGGGAGGGCCTTGGGCGAGCAGTACTTC.

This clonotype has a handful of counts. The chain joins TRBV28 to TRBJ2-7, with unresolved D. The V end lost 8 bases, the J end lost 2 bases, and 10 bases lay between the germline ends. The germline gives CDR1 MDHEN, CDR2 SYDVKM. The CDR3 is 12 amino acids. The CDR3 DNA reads TGTGCCAGCCTCGACTCTACCTACGAGCAGTACTTC. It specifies CASLDSTYEQYF.

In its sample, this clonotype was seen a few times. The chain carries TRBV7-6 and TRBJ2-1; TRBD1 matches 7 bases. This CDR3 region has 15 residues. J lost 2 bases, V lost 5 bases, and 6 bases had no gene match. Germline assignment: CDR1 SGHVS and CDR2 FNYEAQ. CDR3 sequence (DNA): TGTGCCAGCAGCCGAACGACAGGGCCCTACAATGAGCAGTTCTTC. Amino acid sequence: CASSRTTGPYNEQFF. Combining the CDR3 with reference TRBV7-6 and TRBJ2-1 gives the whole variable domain GAGVSQSPRYKVTKRGQDVALRCDPISGHVSLYWYRQALGQGPEFLTYFNYEAQQDKSGLPNDRFSAERPEGSISTLTIQRTEQRDSAMYRCASSRTTGPYNEQFFGPGTRLTVL.

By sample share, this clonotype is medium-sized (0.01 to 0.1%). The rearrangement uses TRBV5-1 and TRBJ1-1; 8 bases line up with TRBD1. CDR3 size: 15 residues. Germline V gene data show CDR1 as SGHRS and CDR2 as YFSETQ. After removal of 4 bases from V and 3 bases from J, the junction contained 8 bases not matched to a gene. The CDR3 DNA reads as TGCGCCAGCAGCACAACCGGACAGGGACACACTGAAGCTTTCTTT. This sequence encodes CASSTTGQGHTEAFF.

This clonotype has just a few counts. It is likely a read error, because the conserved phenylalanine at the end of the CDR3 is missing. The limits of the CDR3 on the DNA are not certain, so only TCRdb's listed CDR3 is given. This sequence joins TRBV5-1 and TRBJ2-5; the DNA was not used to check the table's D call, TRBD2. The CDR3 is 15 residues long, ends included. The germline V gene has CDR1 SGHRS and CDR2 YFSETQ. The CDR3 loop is CASSLAGVQQETQHL.

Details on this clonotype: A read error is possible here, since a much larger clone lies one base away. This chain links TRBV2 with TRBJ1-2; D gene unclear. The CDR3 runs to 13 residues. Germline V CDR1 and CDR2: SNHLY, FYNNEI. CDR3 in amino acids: CASREARQYGYTF. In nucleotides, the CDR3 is TGTGCCAGCAGGGAAGCCCGTCAGTATGGCTACACCTTC.

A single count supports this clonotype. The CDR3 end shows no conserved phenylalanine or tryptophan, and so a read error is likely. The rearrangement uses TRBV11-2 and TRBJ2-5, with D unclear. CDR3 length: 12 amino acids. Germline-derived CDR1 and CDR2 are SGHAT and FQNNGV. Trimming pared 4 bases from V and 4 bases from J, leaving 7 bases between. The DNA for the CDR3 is TGTGCCAGCAGCTACGCCACAGAGACCCAGTACTCC. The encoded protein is CASSYATETQYS.

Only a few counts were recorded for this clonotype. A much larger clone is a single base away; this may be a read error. Here the CDR3 reads CASSLVLDADGYTF. DNA for the CDR3: TGTGCCAGCAGTTTGGTCTTAGACGCCGATGGCTACACCTTC. This chain uses TRBV12-3 or TRBV12-4 with TRBJ1-2; D not certain. The length of the CDR3 is 14 residues. The V end lost 3 bases, the J end lost 6 bases, and 14 bases lay between the germline ends.

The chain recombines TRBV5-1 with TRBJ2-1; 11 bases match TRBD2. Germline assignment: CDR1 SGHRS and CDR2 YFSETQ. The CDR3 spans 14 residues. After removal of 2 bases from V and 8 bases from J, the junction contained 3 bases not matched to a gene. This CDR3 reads CASSLLAGVDEQFF. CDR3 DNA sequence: TGCGCCAGCAGCTTACTAGCGGGAGTAGATGAGCAGTTCTTC.

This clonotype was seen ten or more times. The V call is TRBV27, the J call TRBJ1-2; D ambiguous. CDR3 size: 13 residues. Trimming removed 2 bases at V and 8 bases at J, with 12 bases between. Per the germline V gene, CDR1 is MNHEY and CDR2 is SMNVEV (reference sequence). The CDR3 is CASSLISAGGYTF. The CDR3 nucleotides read TGTGCCAGCAGTTTAATTTCAGCGGGGGGCTACACCTTC.

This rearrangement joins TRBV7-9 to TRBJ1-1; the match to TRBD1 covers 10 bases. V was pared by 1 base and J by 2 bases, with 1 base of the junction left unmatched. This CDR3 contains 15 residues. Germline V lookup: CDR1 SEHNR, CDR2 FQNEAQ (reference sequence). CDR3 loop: CASSLGDRGNTEAFF. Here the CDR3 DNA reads TGTGCCAGCAGCTTAGGGGACAGGGGTAACACTGAAGCTTTCTTT.

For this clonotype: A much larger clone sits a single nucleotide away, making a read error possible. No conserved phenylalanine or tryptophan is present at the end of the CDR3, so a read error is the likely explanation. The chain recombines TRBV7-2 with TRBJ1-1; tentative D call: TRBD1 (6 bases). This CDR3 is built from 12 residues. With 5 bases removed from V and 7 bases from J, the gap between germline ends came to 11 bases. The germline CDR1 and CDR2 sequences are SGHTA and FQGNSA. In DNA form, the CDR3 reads TGTGCCAGCAGCCGGCAGGGGATTGAAGCTTTCTCT. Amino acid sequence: CASSRQGIEAFS.

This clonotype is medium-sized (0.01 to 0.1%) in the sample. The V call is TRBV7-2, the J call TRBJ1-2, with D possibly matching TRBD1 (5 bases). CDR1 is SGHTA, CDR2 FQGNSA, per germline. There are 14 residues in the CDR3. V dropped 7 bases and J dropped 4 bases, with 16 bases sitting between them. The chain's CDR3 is CASTPRQWAYGYTF. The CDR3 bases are TGTGCCAGCACCCCCCGACAGTGGGCCTATGGCTACACCTTC.

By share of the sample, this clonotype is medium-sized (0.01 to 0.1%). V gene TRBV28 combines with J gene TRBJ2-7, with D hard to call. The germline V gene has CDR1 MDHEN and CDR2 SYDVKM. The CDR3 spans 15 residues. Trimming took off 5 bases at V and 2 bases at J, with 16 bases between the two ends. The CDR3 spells CASSLGSLGTYEQYF. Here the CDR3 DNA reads TGTGCCAGCAGTCTCGGATCCCTCGGAACCTACGAGCAGTACTTC.

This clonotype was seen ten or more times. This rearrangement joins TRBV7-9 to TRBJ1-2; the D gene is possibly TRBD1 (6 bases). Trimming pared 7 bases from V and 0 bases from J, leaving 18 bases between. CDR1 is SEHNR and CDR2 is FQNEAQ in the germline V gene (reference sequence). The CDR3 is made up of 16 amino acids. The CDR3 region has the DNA TGTGCCAGCACCCGTACTACGACAGGAGCTAACTATGGCTACACCTTC. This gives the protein CASTRTTTGANYGYTF.

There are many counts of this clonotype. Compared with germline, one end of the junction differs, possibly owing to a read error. CDR3 residues: CAGSLDGYEQYF. The CDR3 DNA reads TGTGCCGGCAGTTTGGACGGCTACGAGCAGTACTTC. The chain is built from TRBV12-3 or TRBV12-4 and TRBJ2-7; D gene unclear. The CDR3 loop spans 12 amino acids.

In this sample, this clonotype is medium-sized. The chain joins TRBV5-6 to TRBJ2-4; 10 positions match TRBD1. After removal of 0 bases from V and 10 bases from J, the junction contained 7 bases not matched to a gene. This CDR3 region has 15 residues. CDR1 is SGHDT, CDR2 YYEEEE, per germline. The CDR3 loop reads CASSLVRTGGAIQYF. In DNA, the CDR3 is TGTGCCAGCAGCTTGGTGCGGACAGGGGGGGCTATTCAGTACTTC.

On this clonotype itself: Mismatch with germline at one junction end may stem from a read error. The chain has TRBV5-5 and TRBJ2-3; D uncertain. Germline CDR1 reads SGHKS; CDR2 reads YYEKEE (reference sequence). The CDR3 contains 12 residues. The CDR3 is CASSKRLDTQSF. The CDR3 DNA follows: TGTGCCAGCAGTAAGCGATTAGATACGCAGTCTTTT.

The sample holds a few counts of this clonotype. Written as DNA, the CDR3 is TGTGCCAGCAGTTACCCTGGCAGGGCTGGCACCGGGGAGCTGTTTTTT. Translation gives CASSYPGRAGTGELFF. The chain recombines TRBV6-5 with TRBJ2-2, with TRBD1 as a possible D gene (5 bases). Germline V lookup: CDR1 MNHEY, CDR2 SVGAGI. The CDR3 has 16 amino acids. V gave up 2 bases and J gave up 4 bases, with 14 bases separating them.

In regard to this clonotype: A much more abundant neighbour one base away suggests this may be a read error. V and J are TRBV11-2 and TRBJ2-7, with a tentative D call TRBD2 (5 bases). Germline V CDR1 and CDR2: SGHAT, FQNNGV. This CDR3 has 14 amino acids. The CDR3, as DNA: TGTACCAGCAGCTTAGCGATTAGCTCCTACGAGCAGTACTTC. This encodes CTSSLAISSYEQYF.

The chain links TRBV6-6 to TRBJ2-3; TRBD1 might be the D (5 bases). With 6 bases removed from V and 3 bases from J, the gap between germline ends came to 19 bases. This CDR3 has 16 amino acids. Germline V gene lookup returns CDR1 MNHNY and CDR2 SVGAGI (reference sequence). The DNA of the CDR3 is TGTGCCAGCAGATCTTCGGACACGATGGGGACAGATACGCAGTATTTT. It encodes CASRSSDTMGTDTQYF.

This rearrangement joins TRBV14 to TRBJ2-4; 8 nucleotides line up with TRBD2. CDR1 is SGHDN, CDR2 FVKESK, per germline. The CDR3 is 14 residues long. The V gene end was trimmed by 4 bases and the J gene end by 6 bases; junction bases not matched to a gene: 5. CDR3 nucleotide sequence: TGTGCCAGCAGCCCCGGGGGGGCCCGAAACATTCAGTACTTC. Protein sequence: CASSPGGARNIQYF.

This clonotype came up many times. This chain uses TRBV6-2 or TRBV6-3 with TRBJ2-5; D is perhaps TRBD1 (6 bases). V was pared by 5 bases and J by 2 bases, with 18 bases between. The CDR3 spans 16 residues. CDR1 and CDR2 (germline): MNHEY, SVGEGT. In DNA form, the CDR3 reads TGTGCCAGCAGTCGTCCGACAGGAAGTGGGCAAGAGACCCAGTACTTC. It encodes CASSRPTGSGQETQYF.

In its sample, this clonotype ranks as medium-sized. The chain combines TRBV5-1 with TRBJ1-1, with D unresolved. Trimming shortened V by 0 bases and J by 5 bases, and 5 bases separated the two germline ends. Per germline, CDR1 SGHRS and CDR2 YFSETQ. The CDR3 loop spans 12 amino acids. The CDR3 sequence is CASSLGWTEAFF. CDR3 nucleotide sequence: TGCGCCAGCAGCTTGGGTTGGACTGAAGCTTTCTTT.

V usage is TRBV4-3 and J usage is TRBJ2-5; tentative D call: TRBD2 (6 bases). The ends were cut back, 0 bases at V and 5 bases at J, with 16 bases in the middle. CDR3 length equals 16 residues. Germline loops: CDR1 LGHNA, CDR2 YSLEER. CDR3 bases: TGCGCCAGCAGCCAAGAGGGAACCGCGGGGACGGAGACCCAGTACTTC. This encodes CASSQEGTAGTETQYF.